Given below is one T cell receptor beta chain in context. Its antigen is unknown. CDR1 and CDR2 (germline): SEHNR, FQNEAQ (reference sequence). Trimming took 5 bases from V and 4 from J; bases not matched to a gene: 7. This CDR3 spans 15 amino acids. Each TCR beta cDNA library carried unique molecular identifiers. About half a million cDNA molecules were recovered from an input of 1 to 10 million T cells. Each CDR3 protein is one row after TCRdb ran MiXCR on the PCR reads. The sample gives about 560,000 distinct CDR3 sequences, 44% of which show up once; 1.5% to 2% is in the top ten. This record belongs to a study of post-analysis software for immune sequencing data. Whole-study context: Patients had relapsing-remitting, secondary progressive or progressive-relapsing multiple sclerosis; some lacked subtype.

Study-wide results and caveats: Comparison of patients with controls showed 4 to 6 TRBV segments more frequent in patients, TRBV5-6, TRBV5-1 and TRBV20-1 among them.

This chain links TRBV7-9 with TRBJ2-3; the match to TRBD1 covers 9 bases. This TCR came from a girl aged 10-17 years with multiple sclerosis. Sequenced sample: blood. CDR3 coding DNA: TGTGCCAGCAGCCCAAGGACAGGGGCGGCAGATACGCAGTATTTT. Amino acid sequence: CASSPRTGAADTQYF.